Listed below are T cell receptor beta chains from one sample, sequenced in a study of T cell repertoires in cytomegalovirus infection. Their antigens are not known. TCRdb used MiXCR to reprocess the reads, holding one entry per CDR3 protein. The sample lists about 500,000 distinct CDR3 sequences, more than 30% occurring once. Sequenced material: cultured PBMCs, taken from culture after CMV antigen stimulation. The receptor set was obtained from a human donor in good health (CMV status not recorded). Some clones in this sample may be carry-over from other donors' samples. Both conserved end residues are part of each CDR3. A D gene is named only where the DNA matches it firmly. Size is omitted from some rows. Given values are once, few, many or a class for expanded clones.

v_gene,abundance,d_gene,j_gene,CDR3nt,CDR3aa
TRBV7-9,-,TRBD1,TRBJ2-1,TGTGCCAGCCTGCGGGGACAGGGGGCTTACAATGAGCAGTTCTTC,CASLRGQGAYNEQFF
TRBV19,-,TRBD2,TRBJ2-3,TGTGCCAGTGAGACTAGCGGGAGGGATACGCAGTATTTT,CASETSGRDTQYF
TRBV7-9,-,-,TRBJ2-3,TGTGCCAGCAGCTTAGGCGGTAGCGGTTCGTTAGATACGCAGTATTTT,CASSLGGSGSLDTQYF
TRBV12-3/TRBV12-4,few,-,TRBJ2-5,TGTGCCAGCGGCTTCCAGGGAGGCGAGACCCAGTACTTC,CASGFQGGETQYF
TRBV4-3,-,TRBD1,TRBJ2-3,TGCGCCAGCAGCCCTCGGCAGGGGGTGGGAACAGATACGCAGTATTTT,CASSPRQGVGTDTQYF
TRBV5-4,few,-,TRBJ1-1,TGTGCCAGCAGCGGGGAATCTAACACTGAAGCTTTCTTT,CASSGESNTEAFF
TRBV7-2,-,TRBD1,TRBJ2-7,TGTGCCAGCAGCTTCGGACAGGGGGTCGAGGAGCAGTACTTC,CASSFGQGVEEQYF
TRBV7-2,many,-,TRBJ2-6,TGTGCCAGCAGCATCGTCGGGGGTAGCTCTGGGGCCAACGTCCTGACTTTC,CASSIVGGSSGANVLTF
TRBV7-8,few,-,TRBJ2-1,TGTGCCAGCAGCTTAGCCCGGGTCTCCTCAAATGAGCAGTTCTTC,CASSLARVSSNEQFF
TRBV7-3,-,-,TRBJ2-1,TGTGCCAGCAGCAACAGCGAGGGAAATCCCAATGAGCAGTTCTTC,CASSNSEGNPNEQFF
TRBV12-3/TRBV12-4,many,-,TRBJ2-6,TGTGCCAGCAGTTTGAGTGGGGCCCCTGGGGCCAACGTCCTGACTTTC,CASSLSGAPGANVLTF
TRBV7-2,-,-,TRBJ2-1,TGTGCCAGCAGCTTAGTCGGGCGGGTCTCCTACAATGAGCAGTCCTTC,CASSLVGRVSYNEQSF
TRBV6-5,few,TRBD1,TRBJ1-1,TGTGCCAGCAGTTACTCCCTTGACAGGGGGCAAACTGAAGCTTTCTTT,CASSYSLDRGQTEAFF
TRBV2,few,TRBD1,TRBJ2-1,TGTGCCAGCAGCTTGCACAGGGGGAGTAATGAGCAGTTCTTC,CASSLHRGSNEQFF
TRBV5-1,-,-,TRBJ2-1,TGCGCCAGCGCCCTGGTAGGAGGGGCCGGGAATGAGCAGTTCTTC,CASALVGGAGNEQFF
TRBV7-2,-,-,TRBJ1-1,TGTGCCAGCGGAACGAGGGGGATTGAAGCTTTCTTT,CASGTRGIEAFF
TRBV28,-,-,TRBJ1-1,TGTGCCAGCAGTCTTCCAGCGAACACTGAAGCTTTCTTT,CASSLPANTEAFF
TRBV12-3/TRBV12-4,-,-,TRBJ2-3,TGTGCCAGCAGTCCAACATCTGTGGGCACAGATACGCAGTATTTT,CASSPTSVGTDTQYF
TRBV11-3,-,TRBD2,TRBJ2-1,TGTGCCAGCAGCTCCACTAGCGGGGGGTACAATGAGCAGTTCTTC,CASSSTSGGYNEQFF
TRBV7-2,many,-,TRBJ2-7,TGTGCCAGCAGCCTCGTTCAGATCTACGAGCAGTACTTC,CASSLVQIYEQYF
TRBV30,-,TRBD2,TRBJ2-1,TGTGCCTGGAGTCAAATAGCGGGAGGGCCCTACAATGAGCAGTTCTTC,CAWSQIAGGPYNEQFF
TRBV6-2/TRBV6-3,few,-,TRBJ2-2,TGTGCCAGCAGTTCCTCGGACAGAGCGAACACCGGGGAGCTGTTTTTT,CASSSSDRANTGELFF
TRBV19,-,-,TRBJ1-1,TGTGCCAGTAGTATTAGGGCAGGTGAAGCTTTCTTT,CASSIRAGEAFF
TRBV10-3,-,-,TRBJ2-7,TGTGCCACCCAAGGGGGTGACAGGCCTGGCCCCTACGAGCAGTACTTC,CATQGGDRPGPYEQYF
TRBV19,-,-,TRBJ1-3,TGTGCCAGCTCTGAAAAAAAGGGGAACACCATATATTTT,CASSEKKGNTIYF
TRBV7-2,-,-,TRBJ1-2,TGTGCCAGCAGCCCCCGGTTGGGCACCCCTAACTATGGCTACACCTTC,CASSPRLGTPNYGYTF
TRBV25-1,-,-,TRBJ1-6,TGTGCCAGCAGTGAATTCGGGGGCTTCTCCTATAATTCACCCCTCCACTTT,CASSEFGGFSYNSPLHF
TRBV7-8,-,TRBD1,TRBJ1-1,TGTGCCAGCAAGACCCGGGACAGGTGGCTGCCGGCCGAAGCTTTCTTT,CASKTRDRWLPAEAFF
TRBV7-2,few,-,TRBJ2-1,TGTGCCAGCAGCTCCGCCAGGGGTAGCGGGTACAATGAGCAGTTCTTC,CASSSARGSGYNEQFF
TRBV5-4,many,TRBD2,TRBJ2-1,TGTGCCAGCAGCTTGGGGGTTGGGACTAGCGGGAGGCTCTTCGAAAATGAGCAGTTCTTC,CASSLGVGTSGRLFENEQFF
TRBV19,-,-,TRBJ1-2,TGTGCCAGTGTTCAAACAGCTAACTATGGCTACACCTTC,CASVQTANYGYTF
TRBV3-1,-,-,TRBJ1-6,TGTGCCAGCAGCCAAGAGGACAGAGTCTCACCCCTCCACTTT,CASSQEDRVSPLHF